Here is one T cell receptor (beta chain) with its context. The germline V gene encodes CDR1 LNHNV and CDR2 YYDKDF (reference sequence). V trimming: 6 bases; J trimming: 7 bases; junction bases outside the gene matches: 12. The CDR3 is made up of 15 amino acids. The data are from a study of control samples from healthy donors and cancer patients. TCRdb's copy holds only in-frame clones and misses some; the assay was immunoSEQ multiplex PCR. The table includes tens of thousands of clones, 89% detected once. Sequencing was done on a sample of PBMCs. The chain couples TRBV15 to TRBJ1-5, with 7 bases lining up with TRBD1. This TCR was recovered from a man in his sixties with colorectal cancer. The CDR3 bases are TGTGCCACCAGTCCACTCAGGGGGTTAAGGCAGCCCCAGCATTTT. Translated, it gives CATSPLRGLRQPQHF. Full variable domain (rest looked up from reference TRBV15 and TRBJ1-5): DAMVIQNPRYQVTQFGKPVTLSCSQTLNHNVMYWYQQKSSQAPKLLFHYYDKDFNNEADTPDNFQSRRPNTSFCFLDIRSPGLGDTAMYLCATSPLRGLRQPQHFGDGTRLSIL.